The 16 T cell receptor beta chains presented below share a single source sample, sequenced in a study of T-cell reconstitution after alpha-beta-depleted transplantation in children (dated by TCRdb to about 2016). Per the publication, the treatment or condition label means: allogeneic hematopoietic cell transplantation with graft depleted of TCRalphabeta T cells and CD19 B cells. Library method: PCR. Sequencing took place on an Illumina HiSeq 2500. Molecular barcoding was employed in the preparation of TCR libraries, with unique molecular identifiers being used to normalize TCRbeta repertoire quantification. TCRdb trimmed public reads at Q25 via fastp, called clones via MiXCR and kept in-frame beta chains. Each CDR3 protein appears once, grouped with its most common genes and DNA. For this sample there are about 980,000 distinct CDR3 sequences; roughly 29% appear just once. In total, the top ten clones hold around 30% of the sample.

The material was PBMCs, mostly from graft donor cells, obtained 360 days after TCRalphabeta/CD19-depleted stem cell transplant. These receptors were taken from a boy in the first two years of life who had a stem cell transplant for SCID, so the T cells may come from the graft donor.

The chain combines TRBV7-2 with TRBJ2-7; D is uncertain. There are 15 residues in the CDR3. Germline CDR1 is SGHTA and CDR2 is FQGNSA. V dropped 5 bases and J dropped 1 base, with 15 bases sitting between them. The CDR3 bases are TGTGCCAGCAGCGTACTAACTACCGGATCCTACGAGCAGTACTTC. It specifies CASSVLTTGSYEQYF. Looking up the rest from reference TRBV7-2 and TRBJ2-7 gives the full variable domain: GAGVSQSPSNKVTEKGKDVELRCDPISGHTALYWYRQSLGQGLEFLIYFQGNSAPDKSGLPSDRFSAERTGGSVSTLTIQRTQQEDSAVYLCASSVLTTGSYEQYFGPGTRLTVT.

The sample holds a few counts of this clonotype. The gene calls are TRBV4-1 and TRBJ2-5; 9 nucleotides agree with TRBD2. The V segment lost 0 bases and the J segment 2 bases; nucleotides outside the gene matches: 7. This CDR3 has 17 residues. Germline assignment: CDR1 MGHRA and CDR2 YSYEKL. For the CDR3, the DNA is TGCGCCAGCAGCCAAGATGGTACTAGCGGGCCTCAAGAGACCCAGTACTTC. Translation: CASSQDGTSGPQETQYF.

This clonotype was found many times. The chain uses TRBV3-1 and TRBJ2-7; 11 nucleotides agree with TRBD2. This CDR3 comprises 16 residues. Germline CDR1 reads LGHDT; CDR2 reads YNNKEL (reference sequence). V lost 1 base and J lost 0; bases outside the gene matches: 2. CDR3 sequence (DNA): TGTGCCAGCAGCCAAGCTAGCGGGGGGATCTCCTACGAGCAGTACTTC. Translating it yields CASSQASGGISYEQYF.

Comment on this clonotype: Sequence at one end of the junction differs from germline and may be a read error. This chain joins TRBV25-1 and TRBJ2-2; a weak D match, TRBD1 (6 bases). The CDR3 is 17 amino acids. CDR1 MGHDK and CDR2 SYGVNS come from the germline V gene. The CDR3 DNA sequence: TGTGCCAGCAATGAAGGACAGTCGCTTGCGAACACCGGGGAGCTGTTTTTT. This codes for CASNEGQSLANTGELFF.

This clonotype showed up just a few times. The chain uses TRBV12-3 or TRBV12-4 and TRBJ2-7; 9 positions match TRBD1. Trimming at V came to 5 bases and at J to 6 bases, leaving 20 bases not matched to a gene. This CDR3 is built from 18 residues. The DNA for the CDR3 is TGTGCCAGCAGTCCTCGCAACAGGGGGCAACCACCCGGTTCCGAGCAGTACTTC. It translates to CASSPRNRGQPPGSEQYF.

At least ten counts were recorded for this clonotype. The gene calls are TRBV12-3 or TRBV12-4 and TRBJ1-2, with a tentative D call TRBD1 (5 bases). Trimming pared 2 bases from V and 0 bases from J, leaving 7 bases between. This CDR3 is 14 amino acids long. CDR3: CASSLLGANYGYTF. The CDR3 region has the DNA TGTGCCAGCAGTTTACTAGGGGCTAACTATGGCTACACCTTC.

Only a few counts were recorded for this clonotype. The chain has TRBV4-3 and TRBJ2-7; the D is unclear. Per germline, CDR1 LGHNA and CDR2 YSLEER. The CDR3 sequence is 15 residues long. Deletions cut 4 bases from V and 3 bases from J, with 16 bases between. In DNA, the CDR3 is TGCGCCAGCAGCCCCGTTCCCGGCGAAGGCTACGAGCAGTACTTC. Its protein is CASSPVPGEGYEQYF.

V and J are TRBV29-1 and TRBJ1-4; TRBD1 matches at 8 bases. CDR3 length: 15 residues. The ends lost 5 bases at V and 6 bases at J; junction bases unmatched: 11. The V gene's germline CDR1 is SQVTM and CDR2 ANQGSEA. CDR3 nucleotides: TGCAGCGTTTCTCCTACCGGGACAGGTGATGAAAAACTGTTTTTT. Translating it yields CSVSPTGTGDEKLFF.

There are a few counts of this clonotype. One end of the junction is discordant with germline, which a read error may explain. J is TRBJ2-1 and V is TRBV5-1, with a weak D call TRBD2 (5 bases). This CDR3 has 16 amino acids. The germline CDR1 and CDR2 sequences are SGHRS and YFSETQ. As DNA, the CDR3 is TGTGCCAGCAGTTTAGAGGGTCTCAGCTCCTACAATGAGCAGTTCTTC. This translates into CASSLEGLSSYNEQFF. The full variable domain, with the rest looked up from reference TRBV5-1 and TRBJ2-1, is KAGVTQTPRYLIKTRGQQVTLSCSPISGHRSVSWYQQTPGQGLQFLFEYFSETQRNKGNFPGRFSGRQFSNSRSEMNVSTLELGDSALYLCASSLEGLSSYNEQFFGPGTRLTVL.

This clonotype was counted a few times. The chain recombines TRBV15 with TRBJ1-1, with D perhaps matching TRBD1 (5 bases). Trimming removed 5 bases from V and 2 bases from J, with 9 bases in between. The germline V gene has CDR1 LNHNV and CDR2 YYDKDF (reference sequence). The CDR3 consists of 13 residues. The CDR3 bases are TGTGCCACCAGCCGGGACGACAACACTGAAGCTTTCTTT. This encodes CATSRDDNTEAFF.

CDR3 coding DNA: TGTGCCAGCACCGTTAACCGGGCCGGGGGCCCCGGGGAGCTGTTTTTT. As protein: CASTVNRAGGPGELFF. The rearrangement links TRBV6-1 to TRBJ2-2; D is tentatively TRBD1 or TRBD2 (6 bases each). The germline gives CDR1 MNHNS, CDR2 SASEGT. The CDR3 runs 16 residues. V dropped 7 bases and J dropped 6 bases, with 21 bases sitting between them.

This clonotype appeared a few times. The V and J genes are TRBV12-3 or TRBV12-4 and TRBJ2-7; perhaps D is TRBD1 or TRBD2 (5 bases each). CDR3 length: 13 amino acids. The V gene lost 3 bases and the J gene lost 7 bases, with 13 bases spanning the gap. The CDR3 DNA sequence: TGTGCCAGCAGTTTGGGGACCATGTGGGAGCAGTACTTC. It specifies CASSLGTMWEQYF.

The gene calls are TRBV5-7 and TRBJ2-6; D is possibly TRBD1 (6 bases). Being an ORF, TRBV5-7 has a function that is uncertain. Trimming took 4 bases from V and 0 from J, leaving 26 bases between them. The CDR3 is made up of 21 amino acids. In DNA form, the CDR3 reads TGTGCCAGCAGCCAAGAAATAACAGGGACCCGAACCGTCTCTGGGGCCAACGTCCTGACTTTC. This codes for CASSQEITGTRTVSGANVLTF.

The chain links TRBV6-1 to TRBJ2-1; 8 nucleotides line up with TRBD2. Germline V lookup: CDR1 MNHNS, CDR2 SASEGT. V gave up 5 bases and J gave up 9 bases; unmatched junction bases: 9. This CDR3 region has 14 residues. The CDR3 reads CASSRGGKGAEQFF. The CDR3 nucleotides are TGTGCCAGCAGTCGGGGGGGGAAGGGTGCTGAGCAGTTCTTC.

V is TRBV4-1 and J is TRBJ1-6; D possibly corresponds to TRBD1 (6 bases). Germline V gene sequence: CDR1 MGHRA, CDR2 YSYEKL. With 0 bases removed from V and 13 bases from J, the gap between germline ends came to 16 bases. The CDR3 consists of 15 residues. The CDR3 sequence: CASSQDRGGRSPLHF. The CDR3 nucleotides are TGCGCCAGCAGCCAAGATCGAGGGGGAAGATCGCCCCTCCACTTT.

This chain connects TRBV7-9 to TRBJ1-6; D uncertain. Germline CDR1 is SEHNR and CDR2 is FQNEAQ (reference sequence). The CDR3 is made up of 14 amino acids. Trimming cost V 3 bases and J 9 bases, with 12 bases left between them. CDR3 DNA sequence: TGTGCCAGCAGCTTGGATTCCGCCGGTTCACCCCTCCACTTT. This sequence encodes CASSLDSAGSPLHF.